One sample yielded the 22 T cell receptor beta chains listed below, sequenced in a study of neurological immune-mediated disorders (dated by TCRdb to between 2019 and 2020). To prepare the library, 5' RACE was applied. Sequencing instrument: Illumina HiSeq 2500. TCRdb reworked the public reads: Q25 trimming with fastp, MiXCR clone assembly, productive beta chains retained. Rows are combined by CDR3 protein, so each entry shows the most common genes and DNA. Within this sample are 30,000 to 35,000 distinct CDR3 sequences, with around 4% of them counted one time only. Nearly 25% of the sample comes from the top ten. Sequenced input: CD4+ T cells from blood. Receptors originate from a woman in her 40s in good health.

This clonotype was recorded many times. The J gene is TRBJ2-5, the V gene TRBV6-5; 10 positions agree with TRBD1. The CDR3 runs 13 residues. CDR1 is MNHEY, CDR2 SVGAGI, per germline. V was clipped by 0 bases and J by 11 bases; unmatched bases: 3. CDR3 protein: CASSYSGQGTQYF. DNA of the CDR3: TGTGCCAGCAGTTACTCGGGACAGGGGACTCAGTACTTC.

Ten or more counts support this clonotype. V usage is TRBV18 and J usage is TRBJ2-7; D is unresolved. Trimming took off 6 bases at V and 5 bases at J, with 8 bases between the two ends. CDR1 and CDR2 (germline): KGHSH, LQKENI. This CDR3 spans 11 amino acids. CDR3 coding DNA: TGTGCCAGCTCTCTCTCGGACGAGCAGTACTTC. It yields the protein CASSLSDEQYF.

This clonotype was counted many times. The rearrangement uses TRBV29-1 and TRBJ2-7; 10 nucleotides line up with TRBD2. The V and J ends lost 5 bases and 0 bases, in that order; junction bases with no gene match: 7. Germline lookup yields CDR1 SQVTM and CDR2 ANQGSEA. The CDR3 runs 15 residues. The DNA of the CDR3 is TGCAGCGTTTCCGATAGCGGGAGGAGCTCCTACGAGCAGTACTTC. It yields the protein CSVSDSGRSSYEQYF.

This clonotype was detected many times. V gene TRBV24-1 combines with J gene TRBJ2-3; D unclear. Germline V gives CDR1 KGHDR, CDR2 SFDVKD. This CDR3 has 13 amino acids. V lost 3 bases and J 4 bases, leaving 7 bases between the germline ends. CDR3 region: CATSDAFSDTQYF. CDR3 coding DNA: TGTGCCACCAGTGATGCTTTTTCAGATACGCAGTATTTT.

This clonotype was observed many times. Compared with germline, one end of the junction differs, possibly owing to a read error. The genes are TRBV7-2 and TRBJ2-7; possibly TRBD1 or TRBD2 for D (5 bases each). The CDR3 contains 15 residues. Germline V gene lookup returns CDR1 SGHTA and CDR2 FQGNSA. The CDR3 coding sequence is TGTGCCAGCAGCCTAGCAGGGACGCCAACCTACGAGCAGTACTTC. This sequence encodes CASSLAGTPTYEQYF.

The table lists this clonotype with many counts. The J gene is TRBJ2-5, the V gene TRBV12-3 or TRBV12-4, with TRBD2 matching 12 bases. With V trimmed by 0 bases and J by 6 bases, 5 bases remained unmatched. CDR3 length equals 16 residues. In DNA, the CDR3 is TGTGCCAGCAGTTTAGCCAGACTAGCGGGGGTTAAGACCCAGTACTTC. Protein sequence: CASSLARLAGVKTQYF.

In its sample, this clonotype was seen many times. The genes are TRBV5-1 and TRBJ2-3, with D maybe TRBD2 (6 bases). This CDR3 contains 16 residues. Trimming cost V 2 bases and J 3 bases, with 16 bases left between them. Germline V gene sequence: CDR1 SGHRS, CDR2 YFSETQ. CDR3 DNA: TGCGCCAGCAGCTTTCAGGCGGGGAGTACTACAGATACGCAGTATTTT. Its translation: CASSFQAGSTTDTQYF.

This clonotype was observed many times. V gene TRBV10-3 combines with J gene TRBJ1-2, with 8 nucleotides matching TRBD1. The junction had 13 bases not matched to a gene; V was cut back by 6 bases and J by 7 bases. Per the germline V gene, CDR1 is ENHRY and CDR2 is SYGVKD. The CDR3 loop spans 15 amino acids. CDR3 sequence: CAIRGDGQGSLGYTF. The DNA of the CDR3 is TGTGCCATCAGGGGGGATGGACAGGGTTCCCTTGGCTACACCTTC.

There are many counts of this clonotype. The chain employs TRBV5-1 and TRBJ2-3; a weak D match, TRBD2 (6 bases). Trimming took 5 bases from V and 0 from J, leaving 16 bases between them. The CDR3 is 16 residues long. Germline loops: CDR1 SGHRS, CDR2 YFSETQ. Written as DNA, the CDR3 is TGCGCCAGCAGGGAGGGGACGGCTACTAGCACAGATACGCAGTATTTT. Residues: CASREGTATSTDTQYF.

This clonotype occurred many times. The chain combines TRBV18 with TRBJ2-4; TRBD1 matches 11 bases. J gave up 7 bases and V 4 bases, and 3 bases lay outside the gene matches. Germline lookup yields CDR1 KGHSH and CDR2 LQKENI. This CDR3 contains 14 residues. The CDR3 nucleotides read TGTGCCAGCTCACTGGGACAGGGGGTGAACATTCAGTACTTC. It is translated as CASSLGQGVNIQYF.

This clonotype was observed many times. This chain uses TRBV20-1 with TRBJ1-5, with 7 bases identical to TRBD1. CDR1 DFQATT and CDR2 SNEGSKA come from the germline V gene (reference sequence). The CDR3 is made up of 12 amino acids. Trimming at V came to 6 bases and at J to 4 bases, leaving 3 bases not matched to a gene. Here the CDR3 reads CSAGRGNQPQHF. The CDR3 nucleotides are TGCAGTGCGGGCAGGGGGAATCAGCCCCAGCATTTT.

This clonotype was observed at least ten times. The V call is TRBV5-1, the J call TRBJ2-3; D gene unclear. The CDR3 extends over 13 amino acids. The V end lost 7 bases, the J end lost 0 bases, and 9 bases lay between the germline ends. Germline-derived CDR1 and CDR2 are SGHRS and YFSETQ. The DNA of the CDR3 is TGCGCCAGCGCGCCCGCTAGCACAGATACGCAGTATTTT. It yields the protein CASAPASTDTQYF.

This clonotype has a count of ten or more. The J gene is TRBJ1-1, the V gene TRBV5-1, with D possibly being TRBD1 (5 bases). The V and J ends lost 2 bases and 7 bases respectively, with 12 bases between them. This CDR3 contains 13 residues. CDR1 is SGHRS and CDR2 is YFSETQ in the germline V gene. The CDR3 sequence: CASSLGTDGEAFF. CDR3 nucleotide sequence: TGCGCCAGCAGCTTAGGGACGGACGGTGAAGCTTTCTTT.

This clonotype has at least ten counts. The rearrangement uses TRBV12-3 or TRBV12-4 and TRBJ1-3; TRBD1 might be the D (5 bases). This CDR3 region has 15 residues. V lost 3 bases, J lost 1 base, and 10 bases lay in between. The CDR3 DNA reads as TGTGCCAGCAGTTTTGGGGGGGGGTCTGGAAACACCATATATTTT. As protein: CASSFGGGSGNTIYF.

This clonotype was seen ten or more times. The chain links TRBV5-1 to TRBJ1-1, with D possibly TRBD1 on 5 matching bases. CDR3 length equals 14 residues. Trimming removed 4 bases from V and 1 base from J, with 11 bases in between. Per germline, CDR1 SGHRS and CDR2 YFSETQ. In nucleotides, the CDR3 is TGCGCCAGCAGCGTCAGACAGTGGAACACTGAAGCTTTCTTT. Translating it yields CASSVRQWNTEAFF.

This clonotype was counted ten times or more. The genes are TRBV28 and TRBJ2-4; a possible D gene is TRBD2 (7 bases). V dropped 1 base and J dropped 2 bases, with 15 bases sitting between them. Germline-derived CDR1 and CDR2 are MDHEN and SYDVKM. The CDR3 totals 17 residues. CDR3 sequence (DNA): TGTGCCAGCAGTTTATCAGGCAGGGGAGGGTCCAAAAACATTCAGTACTTC. Protein sequence: CASSLSGRGGSKNIQYF.

In this sample, this clonotype turned up many times. This chain links TRBV5-1 with TRBJ2-1; maybe TRBD1 (5 bases). Germline-derived CDR1 and CDR2 are SGHRS and YFSETQ. Trimming stripped 5 bases from V and 6 bases from J, with 9 bases between. The CDR3 has 12 residues. CDR3 sequence reads: CASRAGLNEQFF. The DNA of the CDR3 is TGCGCCAGCAGGGCAGGGCTCAATGAGCAGTTCTTC.

This clonotype was counted ten times or more. The chain couples TRBV12-3 or TRBV12-4 to TRBJ1-4, with TRBD1 identical over 9 bases. CDR3 length: 17 amino acids. V was pared by 10 bases and J by 8 bases, with 20 bases of the junction left unmatched. CDR3: CANSGDRVNLRWEKLFF. CDR3 DNA sequence: TGTGCCAACAGCGGGGACAGGGTAAATCTTCGGTGGGAAAAACTGTTTTTT.

This clonotype was seen at least ten times. This chain connects TRBV20-1 to TRBJ2-5, with D maybe TRBD2 (6 bases). The CDR3 consists of 17 residues. V lost 0 bases and J lost 1, with 18 bases in between. The germline CDR1 and CDR2 sequences are DFQATT and SNEGSKA (reference sequence). CDR3 in DNA: TGCAGTGCTAGAGATCCTTGGGCTAGCGAAGCCCAAGAGACCCAGTACTTC. Its translation: CSARDPWASEAQETQYF.

This clonotype showed up many times. The genes are TRBV5-4 and TRBJ2-1; D not certain. The germline CDR1 and CDR2 sequences are SGHNT and YYREEE (reference sequence). The CDR3 runs 15 residues. Trimming cost V 0 bases and J 2 bases, with 9 bases left between them. This chain's CDR3 is CASSLEIVAYNEQFF. The CDR3 DNA reads as TGTGCCAGCAGCTTGGAAATTGTCGCCTACAATGAGCAGTTCTTC.

The table lists this clonotype with many counts. The CDR3 DNA reads TGTGCCAGCAGCCTAAATCGCGGGAACAGCTACAATGAGCAGTTCTTC. Its translation: CASSLNRGNSYNEQFF. The chain uses TRBV14 and TRBJ2-1, with D perhaps matching TRBD2 (6 bases). V was shortened by 4 bases and J by 3 bases, with 16 bases between the two germline ends. The CDR3 covers 16 residues. Germline V gene lookup returns CDR1 SGHDN and CDR2 FVKESK.

This clonotype was counted many times. J is TRBJ2-5 and V is TRBV6-5; D uncertain. The germline CDR1 and CDR2 sequences are MNHEY and SVGAGI. V was cut by 6 bases and J by 2 bases, with 19 bases left in between. There are 16 residues in the CDR3. CDR3 sequence (DNA): TGTGCCAGCAGAAAGTTCTTTGCGGCCCCGCAAGAGACCCAGTACTTC. Its translation: CASRKFFAAPQETQYF.